Listed here are 32 T cell receptor beta chains from one sample, sequenced in a study of blood T cell repertoires in COVID-19. Method: immunoSEQ multiplex PCR; TCRdb's copy keeps in-frame clones and lacks some. The table shows 88,000 or so clones, with roughly 83% occurring only once. The sequenced material came from peripheral blood. All receptors come from a human donor in a cohort sampled during active COVID-19.

The genes are TRBV18 and TRBJ2-5; 7 nucleotides align to TRBD2. The trim removed 3 bases at V and 2 bases at J, leaving 3 bases unmatched. The CDR3 runs 14 residues. The germline CDR1 and CDR2 sequences are KGHSH and LQKENI. CDR3 coding DNA: TGTGCCAGCTCACCCTGGACTAGTCAAGAGACCCAGTACTTC. Residues: CASSPWTSQETQYF.

The chain combines TRBV3-1 (or the pseudogene TRBV3-2) with TRBJ2-7; TRBD1 is a possible D gene (5 bases). CDR3 length equals 14 residues. Trimming stripped 0 bases from V and 6 bases from J, with 12 bases between. Germline V gene sequence: CDR1 LGHDT, CDR2 YNNKEL (reference sequence). The CDR3 reads CASSQDGRGGEQYF. The DNA for the CDR3 is TGTGCCAGCAGCCAAGATGGAAGGGGCGGCGAGCAGTACTTC.

This clone was observed once. The rearrangement uses TRBV19 and TRBJ2-7; maybe TRBD2 (5 bases). The germline V and J ends were trimmed by 6 bases and 2 bases, with 14 bases remaining between them. This CDR3 contains 14 residues. Germline CDR1 reads LNHDA; CDR2 reads SQIVND (reference sequence). The CDR3 nucleotides are TGTGCCAGTAGAGCGGTAGGGAACACCTACGAGCAGTACTTC. Translating it yields CASRAVGNTYEQYF.

V is TRBV5-1 and J is TRBJ2-3; a possible D gene is TRBD1 (6 bases). The germline V gene encodes CDR1 SGHRS and CDR2 YFSETQ. The CDR3 consists of 16 residues. Trimming took off 0 bases at V and 1 base at J, with 12 bases between the two ends. CDR3: CASSLVAGAGTDTQYF. In DNA, the CDR3 is TGCGCCAGCAGCTTGGTCGCAGGGGCCGGCACAGATACGCAGTATTTT.

This clone was detected once. The chain is built from TRBV28 and TRBJ2-3; D call uncertain. CDR3 length: 12 residues. V lost 5 bases, J lost 2 bases, and 5 bases lay in between. The germline gives CDR1 MDHEN, CDR2 SYDVKM. As DNA, the CDR3 is TGTGCCAGCAGTCCGTTCACAGATACGCAGTATTTT. Protein product: CASSPFTDTQYF.

The sample holds one count of this clone. CDR3 coding DNA: TGTGCCAGTAGTATAGTGGGGGGAAGCTGGGATCAGCCCCAGCATTTT. This codes for CASSIVGGSWDQPQHF. The chain combines TRBV19 with TRBJ1-5; a weak D match, TRBD1 (5 bases). CDR1 LNHDA and CDR2 SQIVND come from the germline V gene (reference sequence). The CDR3 contains 16 residues. With 1 base removed from V and 5 bases from J, the gap between germline ends came to 15 bases.

The chain recombines TRBV7-9 with TRBJ2-5; 8 nucleotides agree with TRBD2. CDR1 and CDR2 from the germline V gene are SEHNR and FQNEAQ (reference sequence). The CDR3 totals 13 residues. V shed 3 bases, J shed 5 bases, and the junction held 2 bases outside the gene matches. The chain's CDR3 is CASSFRGGETQYF. CDR3 in DNA: TGTGCCAGCAGCTTCCGGGGGGGCGAGACCCAGTACTTC.

V usage is TRBV10-3 and J usage is TRBJ1-2, with 7 positions matching TRBD1. This CDR3 is 13 amino acids long. CDR1 and CDR2 from the germline V gene are ENHRY and SYGVKD. Trimming at V came to 4 bases and at J to 3 bases, leaving 2 bases not matched to a gene. CDR3 loop: CAISAGTDYGYTF. The DNA for the CDR3 is TGTGCCATCAGTGCCGGGACAGACTATGGCTACACCTTC.

The rearrangement joins TRBV28 to TRBJ2-7, with 7 bases aligning to TRBD2. V shed 7 bases and J 0 bases; nucleotides not matched to a gene: 12. This CDR3 region has 16 residues. Per the germline V gene, CDR1 is MDHEN and CDR2 is SYDVKM. The CDR3 nucleotides read TGTGCCAGCACCTCTATCGGGAGGTTAAGCTCCTACGAGCAGTACTTC. It encodes CASTSIGRLSSYEQYF.

A single count supports this clone. V and J are TRBV6-5 and TRBJ1-4, with D possibly TRBD1 on 5 matching bases. CDR3 length: 15 residues. Per germline, CDR1 MNHEY and CDR2 SVGAGI. V was cut by 7 bases and J by 5 bases, with 17 bases left in between. CDR3 protein: CASTKTGSNNEKLFF. CDR3 nucleotide sequence: TGTGCCAGCACAAAAACAGGATCTAACAATGAAAAACTGTTTTTT.

The genes are TRBV10-3 and TRBJ2-1; the match to TRBD2 covers 10 bases. CDR1 and CDR2 from the germline V gene are ENHRY and SYGVKD. This CDR3 is 16 amino acids long. The V segment lost 3 bases and the J segment 5 bases; nucleotides outside the gene matches: 7. CDR3 sequence: CAISETAGGTNNEQFF. The CDR3 DNA reads as TGTGCCATCAGTGAAACAGCGGGAGGGACCAACAATGAGCAGTTCTTC.

This sequence joins TRBV21-1 and TRBJ1-5. TRBV21-1 is marked as a pseudogene. The CDR3 runs 15 residues. The CDR3: CASSKARAGSQPQHF. The CDR3 nucleotides are TGTGCCAGCAGCAAAGCGCGGGCAGGCTCTCAGCCCCAGCATTTT.

The chain is built from TRBV7-2 and TRBJ2-7; 9 bases map to TRBD2. The CDR3 covers 15 residues. Germline assignment: CDR1 SGHTA and CDR2 FQGNSA. J lost 6 bases, V lost 2 bases, and 8 bases had no gene match. This chain's CDR3 is CASSLQTREGGEQYF. CDR3 bases: TGTGCCAGCAGCTTACAAACGCGGGAGGGCGGCGAGCAGTACTTC.

This clone was recorded a few times. This rearrangement joins TRBV19 to TRBJ2-2; weak D call: TRBD2 (6 bases). Looked up from germline, CDR1 is LNHDA and CDR2 is SQIVND (reference sequence). This CDR3 region has 16 residues. V was clipped by 1 base and J by 6 bases, with 15 bases between them. The CDR3 sequence is CASSIAGTREAGELFF. The DNA of the CDR3 is TGTGCCAGTAGTATAGCCGGAACTAGGGAGGCCGGGGAGCTGTTTTTT.

This chain links TRBV5-1 with TRBJ2-2; a weak D match, TRBD1 (6 bases). This CDR3 comprises 16 residues. Germline V gives CDR1 SGHRS, CDR2 YFSETQ. Trimming took off 0 bases at V and 3 bases at J, with 12 bases between the two ends. The CDR3 nucleotides are TGCGCCAGCAGCTTGGAGGCAGGGGCGGACACCGGGGAGCTGTTTTTT. It codes for CASSLEAGADTGELFF.

V is TRBV28 and J is TRBJ1-5, with 8 bases lining up with TRBD1. There are 12 residues in the CDR3. Looked up from germline, CDR1 is MDHEN and CDR2 is SYDVKM. The V segment lost 10 bases and the J segment 4 bases; nucleotides outside the gene matches: 3. The CDR3 here is CATRTGNQPQHF. CDR3 DNA: TGTGCCACCCGGACAGGGAATCAGCCCCAGCATTTT. Complete variable domain (other parts from reference TRBV28 and TRBJ1-5): DVKVTQSSRYLVKRTGEKVFLECVQDMDHENMFWYRQDPGLGLRLIYFSYDVKMKEKGDIPEGYSVSREKKERFSLILESASTNQTSMYLCATRTGNQPQHFGDGTRLSIL.

The V call is TRBV6-5, the J call TRBJ1-5, with TRBD1 as a possible D gene (5 bases). CDR1 is MNHEY and CDR2 is SVGAGI in the germline V gene. V was pared by 7 bases and J by 3 bases, with 16 bases between. This CDR3 has 15 amino acids. Here the CDR3 DNA reads TGTGCCAGCAAGAGGACGGCGGGACCCAATCAGCCCCAGCATTTT. It translates to CASKRTAGPNQPQHF.

In this sample, this clone turned up once. The rearrangement uses TRBV9 and TRBJ1-2; perhaps TRBD1 as D (5 bases). CDR1 and CDR2 (germline): SGDLS, YYNGEE. This CDR3 is built from 14 residues. The V end was cut by 3 bases, the J end by 5 bases, with 14 bases between. CDR3 amino acids: CASSAQGDGYGYTF. The CDR3, as DNA: TGTGCCAGCAGCGCTCAGGGTGATGGGTATGGCTACACCTTC. Filled out from reference TRBV9 and TRBJ1-2, the complete variable domain reads DSGVTQTPKHLITATGQRVTLRCSPRSGDLSVYWYQQSLDQGLQFLIQYYNGEERAKGNILERFSAQQFPDLHSELNLSSLELGDSALYFCASSAQGDGYGYTFGSGTRLTVV.

The chain uses TRBV18 and TRBJ2-3; no clear D gene. The CDR3 has 13 amino acids. V was shortened by 10 bases and J by 3 bases, with 14 bases between the two germline ends. Looked up from germline, CDR1 is KGHSH and CDR2 is LQKENI. The CDR3 sequence is CATQGAGTDTQYF. In DNA form, the CDR3 reads TGTGCCACCCAAGGTGCAGGTACAGATACGCAGTATTTT.

The rearrangement uses TRBV29-1 and TRBJ2-1, with 12 positions matching TRBD2. Germline CDR1 and CDR2: SQVTM and ANQGSEA. The CDR3 sequence is 13 residues long. After removal of 3 bases from V and 8 bases from J, the junction contained 2 bases not matched to a gene. CDR3 loop: CSVERTSGDEQFF. CDR3 DNA sequence: TGCAGCGTTGAGCGGACTAGCGGGGATGAGCAGTTCTTC.

The rearrangement links TRBV4-1 to TRBJ2-3, with 7 bases matching TRBD2. Germline V CDR1 and CDR2: MGHRA, YSYEKL. The CDR3 sequence is 17 residues long. J gave up 6 bases and V 0 bases, and 12 bases lay outside the gene matches. CDR3 sequence reads: CASSQDGSGGAWDTQYF. CDR3 nucleotide sequence: TGCGCCAGCAGCCAAGATGGGTCGGGGGGAGCATGGGATACGCAGTATTTT.

The chain couples TRBV2 to TRBJ1-1; D is perhaps TRBD1 (6 bases). V dropped 8 bases and J dropped 8 bases, with 15 bases sitting between them. Germline V lookup: CDR1 SNHLY, CDR2 FYNNEI. CDR3 length: 12 residues. CDR3 coding DNA: TGTGCCAGCGGAAACAGGGTCTTCGAAGCTTTCTTT. This gives the protein CASGNRVFEAFF. The entire variable domain, with the rest obtained from reference TRBV2 and TRBJ1-1, is as follows: EPEVTQTPSHQVTQMGQEVILRCVPISNHLYFYWYRQILGQKVEFLVSFYNNEISEKSEIFDDQFSVERPDGSNFTLKIRSTKLEDSAMYFCASGNRVFEAFFGQGTRLTVV.

V is TRBV11-1 and J is TRBJ2-1, with 8 bases matching TRBD2. Germline V gene data show CDR1 as SGHAT and CDR2 as FQDESV (reference sequence). The CDR3 extends over 16 amino acids. Unmatched junction bases numbered 5, after V lost 1 base and J lost 3 bases. The CDR3 sequence: CASSLGSGVYYNEQFF. CDR3 bases: TGTGCCAGCAGCTTAGGTAGCGGGGTTTACTACAATGAGCAGTTCTTC. Combining the CDR3 with reference TRBV11-1 and TRBJ2-1 gives the whole variable domain EAEVAQSPRYKITEKSQAVAFWCDPISGHATLYWYRQILGQGPELLVQFQDESVVDDSQLPKDRFSAERLKGVDSTLKIQPAELGDSAMYLCASSLGSGVYYNEQFFGPGTRLTVL.

The V gene is TRBV5-6, the J gene TRBJ2-5, with 7 bases fitting TRBD1. The CDR3 loop spans 13 amino acids. V was pared by 2 bases and J by 5 bases, with 3 bases of the junction left unmatched. In germline, CDR1 is SGHDT, CDR2 YYEEEE. The CDR3 nucleotides are TGTGCCAGCAGCTTCACAGGGGTGGAGACCCAGTACTTC. This codes for CASSFTGVETQYF. Filled out from reference TRBV5-6 and TRBJ2-5, the complete variable domain reads DAGVTQSPTHLIKTRGQQVTLRCSPKSGHDTVSWYQQALGQGPQFIFQYYEEEERQRGNFPDRFSGHQFPNYSSELNVNALLLGDSALYLCASSFTGVETQYFGPGTRLLVL.

The chain couples TRBV10-3 to TRBJ2-2, with TRBD2 identical over 13 bases. The CDR3 is 19 amino acids. The junction had 12 bases not matched to a gene; V was cut back by 0 bases and J by 8 bases. CDR1 and CDR2 from the germline V gene are ENHRY and SYGVKD. The CDR3 here is CAISESSSLTSGRRGELFF. The CDR3 DNA reads as TGTGCCATCAGTGAGTCGAGTTCTTTGACTAGCGGGAGGCGAGGGGAGCTGTTTTTT.

The V call is TRBV4-3, the J call TRBJ2-1, with D possibly matching TRBD2 (5 bases). Between the trimmed V and J ends, which lost 6 bases and 9 bases, there was a span of 18 bases. CDR1 LGHNA and CDR2 YSLEER come from the germline V gene. CDR3 length: 14 residues. The CDR3 region has the DNA TGCGCCAGCAGTCCAAGAGGTGCGGGCGGTGAGCAGTTCTTC. Its protein is CASSPRGAGGEQFF.

The sample holds many counts of this clone. The chain links TRBV5-4 to TRBJ1-6, with 7 bases fitting TRBD1. With 0 bases clipped from V and 7 bases from J, the junction kept 4 bases outside the gene matches. The germline V gene has CDR1 SGHNT and CDR2 YYREEE (reference sequence). The CDR3 has 15 amino acids. CDR3 residues: CASSLGRGMNSPLHF. CDR3 DNA sequence: TGTGCCAGCAGCTTGGGCAGGGGGATGAATTCACCCCTCCACTTT.

The sample holds many counts of this clone. The chain is built from TRBV27 and TRBJ2-1; 11 bases are shared with TRBD2. V lost 0 bases, J lost 9 bases, and 13 bases stayed unmatched. CDR3 length: 18 residues. In germline, CDR1 is MNHEY, CDR2 SMNVEV (reference sequence). The DNA of the CDR3 is TGTGCCAGCAGTTTATCCCCCGGACTAGCGGGCCGACGGGGTGAGCAGTTCTTC. Protein sequence: CASSLSPGLAGRRGEQFF.

V and J are TRBV7-2 and TRBJ2-7, with 12 nucleotides matching TRBD2. This CDR3 is built from 15 residues. Germline V gene data show CDR1 as SGHTA and CDR2 as FQGNSA. Unmatched junction bases numbered 4, after V lost 5 bases and J lost 2 bases. The CDR3 DNA sequence: TGTGCCAGCAGCCAGACTAGCGGGGGCCCCTACGAGCAGTACTTC. Protein product: CASSQTSGGPYEQYF.

This clone turned up a few times. The chain uses TRBV4-1 and TRBJ1-6; D remains ambiguous. The CDR3 covers 15 residues. CDR1 is MGHRA and CDR2 is YSYEKL in the germline V gene. Trimming pared 0 bases from V and 6 bases from J, leaving 9 bases between. CDR3: CASSQDSGINSPLHF. CDR3 nucleotides: TGCGCCAGCAGCCAAGATTCCGGGATTAATTCACCCCTCCACTTT.

Details on this clone: This same CDR3 is encoded by further DNA sequences in the sample. The V call is TRBV7-9, the J call TRBJ1-4, with D perhaps TRBD1 (6 bases). Germline values: CDR1 SEHNR, CDR2 FQNEAQ (reference sequence). This CDR3 has 14 residues. Trimming pared 5 bases from V and 8 bases from J, leaving 15 bases between. CDR3 protein: CASSLTGLGEKLFF. CDR3 nucleotides: TGTGCCAGCAGCCTAACAGGGTTGGGCGAAAAACTGTTTTTT.

V gene TRBV3-1 (or the pseudogene TRBV3-2) combines with J gene TRBJ2-7; TRBD2 matches 11 bases. The CDR3 covers 15 residues. The germline CDR1 and CDR2 sequences are LGHDT and YNNKEL (reference sequence). V shed 6 bases, J shed 2 bases, and the junction held 6 bases outside the gene matches. The CDR3 DNA reads as TGTGCCAGCAGTCGTAGCGGGAGGGCGACCTACGAGCAGTACTTC. Translated, it gives CASSRSGRATYEQYF.